This T cell receptor beta chain stems from a study of blood T cell repertoires in COVID-19 (dated by TCRdb to the early 2020s). Study-wide context: Samples covering the acute and convalescent phases of COVID-19 were provided by collaborators in the United States, Italy and Spain. The material from the prospective study consisted of cDNA or gDNA derived from T cells, B-cell-depleted T cells, or PBMCs. Subjects who had been exposed to COVID-19, were actively infected with it, or had recovered from it provided the deeply sampled blood TCRbeta repertoires that made up the dataset. A freely available public database, intended as a resource for researchers studying the immune response to SARS-CoV-2, is where the repertoires were released. Samples were obtained from the ongoing ImmuneRACE study (first 160 participants) and from over 1,000 subjects provided by 6 global collaborators. Nearly every sample came with metadata listing a de-identified subject ID, COVID-19 status, age in years and sex. Where available, HLA class I and class II types were obtained from metadata supplied by the sample provider rather than from assay-based typing. Here is what the overall study found, with its caveats: Clinical and demographic metadata were provided uncurated, with the amount varying by source and participant.

On this clone itself: The antigen it recognizes is unknown. There are no base qualities to consult, and no much larger clone falls within one base.

Whole blood was collected in K2EDTA tubes by collaborating institutions according to the institutions' own protocols. For TCRbeta analysis, collaborators shipped samples as frozen whole blood, isolated PBMCs, or DNA extracted from either of those sample types. TCRbeta CDR3 regions were amplified from genomic DNA using the immunoSEQ Assay, a bias-controlled multiplex PCR. The source study handled its data this way. Nucleated cell counts per sample were estimated from amplification of reference gene primers within the assay. Sequence reads were collapsed and filtered to measure the absolute abundance of every unique TCRbeta CDR3 rearrangement. Productive Simpson clonality was computed per sample as the square root of Simpson's diversity index over productive rearrangements. Drawn from immuneACCESS, this table holds only the in-frame rearrangements with V and J called that TCRdb kept. Clones are partly lost; checked studies trace under half to an unresolved V gene and leave the rest unexplained. The DNA gave D and trimming, while V, J and clone size come from that table. This sample holds about 180,000 clones; about four fifths were observed only once. The leading ten clones occupy roughly a tenth of the sample.

Relative to germline, V is missing 2 bases and J is missing 2 bases, with 7 bases of the junction outside any gene match. Inclusive of the bounding cysteine and phenylalanine, the CDR3 is 17 residues long. Here the CDR3 DNA is all that survives: 51 bases in frame from base 1. CDR1 and CDR2, looked up from the germline V gene, are MDHEN and SYDVKM. The V and J segments used are TRBV28 and TRBJ2-1, and TRBD1 matches 9 of the central bases. The sequenced sample was peripheral blood. The receptor was isolated from a woman aged 80 or over with active or convalescent COVID-19. For the CDR3, the sequence is CASSLGGDRAPYNEQFF. Read as DNA, the sequence is TGTGCCAGCAGTTTAGGTGGGGACAGGGCACCCTACAATGAGCAGTTCTTC. With the portions outside the CDR3 filled from the reference TRBV28 and TRBJ2-1 genes, the complete variable region becomes DVKVTQSSRYLVKRTGEKVFLECVQDMDHENMFWYRQDPGLGLRLIYFSYDVKMKEKGDIPEGYSVSREKKERFSLILESASTNQTSMYLCASSLGGDRAPYNEQFFGPGTRLTVL.